One and the same sample provided the 9 T cell receptor beta chains below, sequenced in a study of blood T cell repertoires in COVID-19. Only in-frame clones appear in the TCRdb table, and some are missing; sequencing was by immunoSEQ multiplex PCR. The table has 210,000 or so clones, roughly 80% seen once. The sequenced material came from peripheral blood. These receptors all come from a man aged 45-65 years who had recovered from COVID-19.

A word on this clone: Other DNA sequences in the sample encode the same CDR3. The rearrangement links TRBV19 to TRBJ2-7, with 8 bases that match TRBD1. The CDR3 is 12 residues long. The ends lost 4 bases at V and 7 bases at J; junction bases unmatched: 3. Germline loops: CDR1 LNHDA, CDR2 SQIVND (reference sequence). The CDR3 DNA is TGTGCCAGTAGTACAGGGGGCCGAGAGCAGTACTTC. This codes for CASSTGGREQYF.

This clone has only a few counts. This chain connects TRBV11-2 to TRBJ2-3; 8 bases align to TRBD2. Germline CDR1 reads SGHAT; CDR2 reads FQNNGV. This CDR3 contains 14 residues. The ends lost 6 bases at V and 2 bases at J; junction bases unmatched: 4. The CDR3 nucleotides are TGTGCCAGCAGTCCTGGACTAGCCACAGATACGCAGTATTTT. It is translated as CASSPGLATDTQYF.

This clone is a singleton in its sample. The V and J genes are TRBV6-5 and TRBJ1-1; 7 bases are shared with TRBD1. The V segment lost 5 bases and the J segment 1 base; nucleotides outside the gene matches: 1. Germline values: CDR1 MNHEY, CDR2 SVGAGI. The CDR3 consists of 13 residues. Written as DNA, the CDR3 is TGTGCCAGCAGTAGGACAGGGAACACTGAAGCTTTCTTT. It encodes CASSRTGNTEAFF.

This clone has at least ten counts. The V call is TRBV7-2, the J call TRBJ2-7; TRBD2 aligns across 10 bases. The CDR3 is 15 amino acids. Germline loops: CDR1 SGHTA, CDR2 FQGNSA. Germline trimming cut 1 base from V and 4 bases from J; bases unmatched to any gene: 4. DNA of the CDR3: TGTGCCAGCAGCTTAGGTCCTAGCGGGAGTTACGAGCAGTACTTC. Protein: CASSLGPSGSYEQYF.

The rearrangement links TRBV12-5 to TRBJ1-2; no clear D gene. The CDR3 covers 14 residues. Trimming removed 2 bases at V and 6 bases at J, with 13 bases between. The V gene's germline CDR1 is LGHNT and CDR2 FRNRAP. The CDR3 protein is CASGLPLLSHGYTF. CDR3 DNA sequence: TGTGCTAGTGGTTTGCCCCTTCTGTCCCATGGCTACACCTTC.

Note on this clone: Mismatch with germline at one junction end may stem from a read error. The chain carries TRBV5-8 and TRBJ2-7, with D perhaps TRBD2 (6 bases). Germline assignment: CDR1 SGHTS and CDR2 YDEGEE. The length of the CDR3 is 14 residues. CDR3 region: CASSLFLFGGRGNF. CDR3 nucleotide sequence: TGTGCCAGCAGCTTGTTTCTTTTCGGGGGAAGAGGTAACTTC.

V is TRBV12-5 and J is TRBJ1-1; 7 bases match TRBD1. V was clipped by 5 bases and J by 4 bases; unmatched bases: 13. The CDR3 consists of 16 residues. From germline, CDR1 is LGHNT and CDR2 FRNRAP. The CDR3 region is CASGPKEGTAATEAFF. CDR3 in DNA: TGTGCTAGTGGTCCCAAAGAGGGGACAGCGGCCACTGAAGCTTTCTTT.

This chain uses TRBV27 with TRBJ2-3; a possible D gene is TRBD2 (7 bases). The germline V gene has CDR1 MNHEY and CDR2 SMNVEV (reference sequence). Between the trimmed V and J ends, which lost 6 bases and 6 bases, there was a span of 28 bases. The CDR3 totals 18 residues. The CDR3 nucleotides are TGTGCCAGCAGCACAAGGCGGGGGCGGGTTACTTCGGTGGATACGCAGTATTTT. This codes for CASSTRRGRVTSVDTQYF.

The chain employs TRBV4-2 and TRBJ1-1, with 11 bases fitting TRBD1. Germline values: CDR1 LGHNA, CDR2 YNFKEQ. The CDR3 contains 15 residues. V lost 1 base to trimming and J lost 4 bases; unmatched junction nucleotides: 2. The CDR3 loop is CASSQGGTGGTEAFF. The CDR3 bases are TGTGCCAGCAGCCAAGGGGGGACAGGGGGCACTGAAGCTTTCTTT.